Sequencing of this T cell receptor (beta chain) was carried out in a study of T-cell reconstitution after alpha-beta-depleted transplantation in children. Study-level results: Several patients had high TCRbeta diversity at day 60; it came from surviving recipient T cells and thymic progenitors. The authors attributed T-cell counts and diversity one year after transplant mostly to newly produced T cells. Reportedly, alpha-beta T cells present about two months post-transplant originated from several hundred expanded clones of graft origin.

Trimming cost V 5 bases and J 6 bases, with 23 bases left between them. Germline V lookup: CDR1 SGHRS, CDR2 YFSETQ. The CDR3 consists of 16 residues. Unique molecular identifiers featured in how the TCRbeta library was prepared. MiXCR, applied by TCRdb to the PCR reads, yields one record per CDR3 protein. The sample includes 45,000 to 60,000 distinct CDR3 sequences, approximately 52% of them seen just once. The table lists this clonotype with many counts. Its target is not known. This specimen consisted of peripheral blood, obtained before TCRalphabeta/CD19-depleted stem cell transplant. The chain is built from TRBV5-1 and TRBJ1-2; D possibly corresponds to TRBD1 (6 bases). The source of this sequence is a boy under two years old with SCID, due to receive a stem cell transplant. The CDR3 protein is CASSSQVSGTPNGYTF. As DNA, the CDR3 is TGCGCCAGCAGTAGCCAGGTCTCCGGGACACCAAATGGCTACACCTTC.